This entry lists 23 T cell receptor beta chains sequenced from one sample in a study of naive and memory T cell subsets. Blood and skin TCR RNA was reverse transcribed with alpha and beta constant primers. Using its own MiXCR run on the UMI-ligation and nested PCR reads, TCRdb lists one record per CDR3 protein. Among fewer than 20,000 distinct CDR3 sequences listed, nearly 9.5% were seen once. Regarding treatment: skin biopsy from PPD injection site in Mantoux-positive individual. Input was roughly 1 to 1,100 ng of DNase-treated total RNA without cell sorting. This specimen was skin, taken from a tuberculin skin test site. The receptors come from an adult in good health.

The V call is TRBV20-1, the J call TRBJ1-5; weak D call: TRBD1 (6 bases). Germline CDR1 is DFQATT and CDR2 is SNEGSKA (reference sequence). The CDR3 consists of 14 residues. With 5 bases removed from V and 3 bases from J, the gap between germline ends came to 14 bases. The CDR3 sequence: CSAAQGGDNQPQHF. As DNA, the CDR3 is TGCAGTGCTGCACAGGGCGGGGACAATCAGCCCCAGCATTTT.

The sample holds a few counts of this clonotype. The V call is TRBV6-5, the J call TRBJ1-2; weak D call: TRBD1 (6 bases). From germline, CDR1 is MNHEY and CDR2 SVGAGI. CDR3 length: 19 residues. Between the trimmed V and J ends, which lost 4 bases and 4 bases, there was a span of 28 bases. The CDR3 coding sequence is TGTGCCAGCAGTTCCTCTCCTCTGGGGGCCGTGGGACGGACCTATGGCTACACCTTC. Residues: CASSSSPLGAVGRTYGYTF.

There are a few counts of this clonotype. The chain carries TRBV18 and TRBJ2-7, with TRBD1 identical over 8 bases. Germline V lookup: CDR1 KGHSH, CDR2 LQKENI. Trimming took 5 bases from V and 1 from J; bases not matched to a gene: 4. The CDR3 totals 14 residues. CDR3 protein: CASSTGTGSYEQYF. The CDR3 coding sequence is TGTGCCAGCTCAACCGGGACAGGATCCTACGAGCAGTACTTC.

This clonotype ranks as medium-sized. The chain couples TRBV4-3 to TRBJ2-1; 7 bases line up with TRBD1. The CDR3 has 14 amino acids. Germline V gene lookup returns CDR1 LGHNA and CDR2 YSLEER. J gave up 7 bases and V 0 bases, and 3 bases lay outside the gene matches. The CDR3 DNA follows: TGCGCCAGCAGCCAAGAAGGGGGCTGGAATGAGCAGTTCTTC. Translating gives CASSQEGGWNEQFF.

The sample holds a few counts of this clonotype. This chain links TRBV27 with TRBJ2-5; no clear D. Per germline, CDR1 MNHEY and CDR2 SMNVEV (reference sequence). Trimming removed 2 bases at V and 1 base at J, with 11 bases between. The CDR3 length is 15 residues. The CDR3 region is CASSLKRVSQETQYF. CDR3 coding DNA: TGTGCCAGCAGTTTAAAGCGAGTTTCCCAAGAGACCCAGTACTTC.

This clonotype was counted ten times or more. The chain is built from TRBV27 and TRBJ2-4; a weak D match, TRBD1 (5 bases). This CDR3 is 15 amino acids long. Germline CDR1 and CDR2: MNHEY and SMNVEV (reference sequence). V dropped 6 bases and J dropped 7 bases, with 19 bases sitting between them. The CDR3 region has the DNA TGTGCCAGCAGAATACAGGAAGCCTACGGGAACATTCAGTACTTC. It codes for CASRIQEAYGNIQYF.

This clonotype occurred a few times. The CDR3 here is CSARDFKSLGTYGYTF. The CDR3 DNA is TGCAGTGCTAGAGATTTTAAGTCTTTAGGGACCTATGGCTACACCTTC. This sequence joins TRBV20-1 and TRBJ1-2, with TRBD1 as a possible D gene (5 bases). CDR1 is DFQATT and CDR2 is SNEGSKA in the germline V gene (reference sequence). The CDR3 sequence is 16 residues long. V lost 0 bases and J lost 4, with 18 bases in between.

The V gene is TRBV6-5, the J gene TRBJ1-1; 7 nucleotides align to TRBD1. The CDR3 is made up of 12 amino acids. CDR1 MNHEY and CDR2 SVGAGI come from the germline V gene. The J segment lost 11 bases and the V segment lost 3 bases, leaving 6 bases of the junction unmatched. The CDR3 DNA reads as TGTGCCAGCAGTTATCGAGGGGGCTGGGCTTTCTTT. Its protein product is CASSYRGGWAFF.

This clonotype has just a few counts. The gene calls are TRBV4-1 and TRBJ2-3; a weak D match, TRBD2 (6 bases). The V and J ends lost 1 base and 5 bases respectively, with 19 bases between them. Germline values: CDR1 MGHRA, CDR2 YSYEKL. The CDR3 sequence is 17 residues long. CDR3 nucleotides: TGCGCCAGCAGCCAAGGGAGCCTACCGGGAGCCGTAGATACGCAGTATTTT. Its translation: CASSQGSLPGAVDTQYF.

V usage is TRBV20-1 and J usage is TRBJ2-1, with D tentatively TRBD1 (6 bases). The germline gives CDR1 DFQATT, CDR2 SNEGSKA (reference sequence). V shed 3 bases and J shed 0 bases, with 9 bases lying between them. The CDR3 covers 14 residues. CDR3 loop: CSASRGGSYNEQFF. CDR3 sequence (DNA): TGCAGTGCTAGTAGAGGGGGCTCCTACAATGAGCAGTTCTTC.

A few counts support this clonotype. The V call is TRBV6-6, the J call TRBJ2-7; D call uncertain. The CDR3 is 15 amino acids. Between the trimmed V and J ends, which lost 6 bases and 6 bases, there was a span of 21 bases. Germline CDR1 reads MNHNY; CDR2 reads SVGAGI (reference sequence). The chain's CDR3 is CASSLTVTTWSEQYF. In nucleotides, the CDR3 is TGTGCCAGCAGCCTCACCGTTACCACGTGGAGCGAGCAGTACTTC.

This clonotype was detected many times. This rearrangement joins TRBV29-1 to TRBJ1-2; D is undetermined. V dropped 4 bases and J dropped 2 bases, with 8 bases sitting between them. The germline V gene encodes CDR1 SQVTM and CDR2 ANQGSEA. The CDR3 length is 12 residues. CDR3 in amino acids: CSVVAGNYGYTF. The CDR3 DNA sequence: TGCAGCGTTGTAGCGGGAAACTATGGCTACACCTTC.

The chain uses TRBV12-3 or TRBV12-4 and TRBJ2-1; D possibly uses TRBD1 or TRBD2 (5 bases each). Trimming pared 7 bases from V and 5 bases from J, leaving 24 bases between. The CDR3 covers 17 residues. The chain's CDR3 is CASTTRDGPRRHNEQFF. The CDR3, as DNA: TGTGCCAGCACCACCCGGGACGGGCCTCGGCGGCACAATGAGCAGTTCTTC.

This clonotype has just a few counts. The chain couples TRBV6-2 or TRBV6-3 to TRBJ2-2; the D is unclear. The CDR3 loop spans 16 amino acids. V lost 3 bases, J lost 6 bases, and 17 bases lay in between. Germline V CDR1 and CDR2: MNHEY, SVGEGT. The CDR3 DNA follows: TGTGCCAGCAGTTATTACGGACCCATGGGTCCCGGGGAGCTGTTTTTT. Its protein product is CASSYYGPMGPGELFF.

This clonotype has a count of ten or more. The chain joins TRBV5-1 to TRBJ2-7; the D gene is possibly TRBD1 (5 bases). The germline V and J ends were trimmed by 7 bases and 2 bases, with 16 bases remaining between them. The CDR3 covers 14 residues. Germline CDR1 reads SGHRS; CDR2 reads YFSETQ. The CDR3 DNA follows: TGCGCCAGCTCTGTGGGGTCAGGGACCTACGAGCAGTACTTC. This gives the protein CASSVGSGTYEQYF.

By share, this clonotype counts as medium-sized. The V and J genes are TRBV2 and TRBJ2-7; D perhaps matches TRBD2 (5 bases). This CDR3 has 15 amino acids. Germline V gene sequence: CDR1 SNHLY, CDR2 FYNNEI. Trimming took 6 bases from V and 4 from J, leaving 19 bases between them. The CDR3 loop reads CASSPTASGGYEQYF. In DNA form, the CDR3 reads TGTGCCAGCAGCCCCACCGCCTCCGGAGGATACGAGCAGTACTTC.

In its sample, this clonotype was seen a few times. This rearrangement joins TRBV6-2 or TRBV6-3 to TRBJ1-5; a weak D match, TRBD1 (6 bases). The CDR3 is made up of 14 amino acids. V lost 2 bases to trimming and J lost 4 bases, with 9 bases between them. CDR1 and CDR2 from the germline V gene are MNHEY and SVGEGT. The CDR3 DNA reads as TGTGCCAGCAGTTACCTTCAGGGGAATCAGCCCCAGCATTTT. Translating gives CASSYLQGNQPQHF.

This clonotype was picked up a small number of times. The rearrangement uses TRBV13 and TRBJ1-3, with a tentative D call TRBD1 (6 bases). CDR1 is PRHDT and CDR2 is FYEKMQ in the germline V gene (reference sequence). This CDR3 contains 15 residues. Between the trimmed V and J ends, which lost 2 bases and 0 bases, there was a span of 8 bases. The DNA of the CDR3 is TGTGCCAGCAGCTTACCAGGGGACTCTGGAAACACCATATATTTT. Translated, it gives CASSLPGDSGNTIYF.

Turning to this clonotype: A read error is possible here, since a much larger clone lies one base away. This chain links TRBV5-6 with TRBJ1-6, with 7 bases that match TRBD1. The CDR3 has 12 residues. Looked up from germline, CDR1 is SGHDT and CDR2 is YYEEEE. Unmatched junction bases numbered 4, after V lost 6 bases and J lost 10 bases. The CDR3, as DNA: TGTGCCAGCAACAGGGGTGGATCACCCCTCCACTTT. Translated, it gives CASNRGGSPLHF.

This clonotype has a handful of counts. The genes are TRBV29-1 and TRBJ1-1; D remains ambiguous. The CDR3 runs 13 residues. The V gene lost 8 bases and the J gene lost 1 base, with 14 bases spanning the gap. The germline V gene has CDR1 SQVTM and CDR2 ANQGSEA. CDR3 sequence: CSFSSLKNTEAFF. Here the CDR3 DNA reads TGCAGCTTCTCGTCCCTAAAGAACACTGAAGCTTTCTTT.

This clonotype is deemed medium-sized (0.01 to 0.1%). This rearrangement joins TRBV6-2 or TRBV6-3 to TRBJ2-1; D gene uncertain. CDR3 size: 13 residues. CDR1 and CDR2 from the germline V gene are MNHEY and SVGEGT. Trimming left V 0 bases short and J 4 bases short, with 4 bases between. CDR3 DNA sequence: TGTGCCAGCAGTTACTCCCCATACAATGAGCAGTTCTTC. It codes for CASSYSPYNEQFF.

This clonotype is labeled medium-sized. The chain has TRBV6-6 and TRBJ2-1; possible D gene TRBD2, 6 bases. The V gene's germline CDR1 is MNHNY and CDR2 SVGAGI (reference sequence). The CDR3 covers 18 residues. V lost 7 bases and J lost 1, with 23 bases in between. The CDR3 sequence is CASIPRGSGIPSYNEQFF. In nucleotides, the CDR3 is TGTGCCAGCATCCCAAGGGGTAGCGGAATCCCTTCCTACAATGAGCAGTTCTTC.

The sample holds many counts of this clonotype. CDR3 DNA: TGTGCCATCAGTGAATCGGGAAAGGAGACCCAGTACTTC. Translation: CAISESGKETQYF. V usage is TRBV10-3 and J usage is TRBJ2-5, with D possibly being TRBD2 (5 bases). Germline V CDR1 and CDR2: ENHRY, SYGVKD. Trimming took off 3 bases at V and 5 bases at J, with 10 bases between the two ends. The CDR3 has 13 residues.